The following is a T cell receptor beta chain sequence with its context. Clones were sequenced by immunoSEQ multiplex PCR, and TCRdb holds only the in-frame ones, with some missing. This sample carries about 130,000 clones, 85% to 95% of them seen once, and the ten largest clones take approximately 15%. This sample is drawn from a study of control samples from healthy donors and cancer patients. V gave up 4 bases and J gave up 0 bases, with 18 bases separating them. The CDR3 sequence is 17 residues long. The germline V gene encodes CDR1 SGHTA and CDR2 FQGNSA. The sequencing input was PBMCs. The clonotype was recovered from a man in his fifties or sixties with colorectal cancer. V usage is TRBV7-2 and J usage is TRBJ1-1; D unresolved. CDR3 sequence (DNA): TGTGCCAGCAGCTCCCCGGGGAGGACGGGAATGAACACTGAAGCTTTCTTT. This sequence encodes CASSSPGRTGMNTEAFF.